What follows are 11 T cell receptor beta chains derived from one specimen sequenced in a study of T cells in localized non-small cell lung cancer. The table came from immunoSEQ multiplex PCR; TCRdb's copy has only in-frame clones and leaves some out. The data show tens of thousands of clones, 85% to 90% seen once. The sample was PBMCs, taken before any cancer treatment. Receptors were obtained from a man aged 40 to 75 with stage II lung adenocarcinoma.

The rearrangement links TRBV19 to TRBJ1-2; D remains unclear. Trimming took off 5 bases at V and 4 bases at J, with 8 bases between the two ends. Germline V gene lookup returns CDR1 LNHDA and CDR2 SQIVND (reference sequence). The CDR3 loop spans 12 amino acids. The CDR3 DNA is TGTGCCAGTAGTGGCGCGTTCTATGGCTACACCTTC. Amino acid sequence: CASSGAFYGYTF.

J is TRBJ2-1 and V is TRBV5-6; D gene uncertain. This CDR3 region has 16 residues. The V gene's germline CDR1 is SGHDT and CDR2 YYEEEE. The V end lost 3 bases, the J end lost 7 bases, and 20 bases lay between the germline ends. CDR3 nucleotide sequence: TGTGCCAGCAGCTACTCTTTCCCGGGTCATGGGAATGAGCAGTTCTTC. This sequence encodes CASSYSFPGHGNEQFF.

The V call is TRBV28, the J call TRBJ1-1, with a possible D match to TRBD1 (5 bases). The length of the CDR3 is 15 residues. Germline CDR1 MDHEN, CDR2 SYDVKM. Trimming removed 3 bases from V and 1 base from J, with 12 bases in between. The CDR3 is CASSFAAGKNTEAFF. CDR3 sequence (DNA): TGTGCCAGCAGTTTTGCGGCAGGGAAGAACACTGAAGCTTTCTTT.

This clone was detected only a few times. J is TRBJ2-1 and V is TRBV9; 10 nucleotides line up with TRBD1. The germline gives CDR1 SGDLS, CDR2 YYNGEE. Germline trimming cut 0 bases from V and 7 bases from J; bases unmatched to any gene: 7. The CDR3 runs to 16 residues. CDR3 amino acids: CASSVVPGTGENEQFF. In DNA, the CDR3 is TGTGCCAGCAGCGTAGTTCCCGGGACAGGGGAGAATGAGCAGTTCTTC. Combining the CDR3 with reference TRBV9 and TRBJ2-1 gives the whole variable domain DSGVTQTPKHLITATGQRVTLRCSPRSGDLSVYWYQQSLDQGLQFLIQYYNGEERAKGNILERFSAQQFPDLHSELNLSSLELGDSALYFCASSVVPGTGENEQFFGPGTRLTVL.

The V call is TRBV25-1, the J call TRBJ2-5, with 12 bases fitting TRBD2. Germline V gene data show CDR1 as MGHDK and CDR2 as SYGVNS. The CDR3 sequence is 15 residues long. Unmatched junction bases numbered 9, after V lost 8 bases and J lost 5 bases. The CDR3 region has the DNA TGTGCCAGCGCCCAGACTAGCGGGGGCGGGGAGACCCAGTACTTC. This gives the protein CASAQTSGGGETQYF.

V gene TRBV15 combines with J gene TRBJ2-7, with 9 nucleotides matching TRBD1. This CDR3 has 15 residues. CDR1 is LNHNV and CDR2 is YYDKDF in the germline V gene (reference sequence). Losses at the gene ends were 4 bases for V and 3 bases for J; bases not matched to a gene: 7. CDR3 sequence reads: CATSTEPGQGYEQYF. As DNA, the CDR3 is TGTGCCACCAGCACAGAGCCGGGACAGGGCTACGAGCAGTACTTC. Drawing the rest from reference TRBV15 and TRBJ2-7, the complete variable domain is DAMVIQNPRYQVTQFGKPVTLSCSQTLNHNVMYWYQQKSSQAPKLLFHYYDKDFNNEADTPDNFQSRRPNTSFCFLDIRSPGLGDTAMYLCATSTEPGQGYEQYFGPGTRLTVT.

The rearrangement links TRBV5-1 to TRBJ1-2; 7 bases agree with TRBD1. Germline V gene lookup returns CDR1 SGHRS and CDR2 YFSETQ. The J segment lost 8 bases and the V segment lost 0 bases, leaving 13 bases of the junction unmatched. The CDR3 runs to 16 residues. CDR3 sequence reads: CASSLGQGELSGGYTF. The CDR3 bases are TGCGCCAGCAGCTTGGGACAGGGAGAGCTATCCGGCGGCTACACCTTC.

The chain combines TRBV9 with TRBJ2-1; no clear D. This CDR3 spans 14 amino acids. Germline CDR1 reads SGDLS; CDR2 reads YYNGEE. With 4 bases removed from V and 9 bases from J, the gap between germline ends came to 17 bases. This CDR3 reads CASSLRHGPSEQFF. For the CDR3, the DNA is TGTGCCAGCAGCCTCCGGCATGGCCCTAGTGAGCAGTTCTTC.

J is TRBJ1-3 and V is TRBV4-1, with D perhaps matching TRBD1 (5 bases). The CDR3 extends over 18 amino acids. V was shortened by 1 base and J by 0 bases, with 16 bases between the two germline ends. Germline V gene lookup returns CDR1 MGHRA and CDR2 YSYEKL. The DNA for the CDR3 is TGCGCCAGCAGCCAAGGGGGCGCAGCTATTTTCTCTGGAAACACCATATATTTT. Its translation: CASSQGGAAIFSGNTIYF.

This rearrangement joins TRBV25-1 to TRBJ2-5; the D is unclear. Germline V CDR1 and CDR2: MGHDK, SYGVNS. The V end lost 1 base, the J end lost 5 bases, and 8 bases lay between the germline ends. The CDR3 covers 13 residues. CDR3 bases: TGTGCCAGCAGTGAATTTTCGCGCGAGACCCAGTACTTC. Amino acids: CASSEFSRETQYF.

This rearrangement joins TRBV18 to TRBJ2-3; a weak D match, TRBD1 (6 bases). The V end lost 3 bases, the J end lost 0 bases, and 19 bases lay between the germline ends. The CDR3 is made up of 18 amino acids. Germline CDR1 KGHSH, CDR2 LQKENI. The CDR3 loop is CASSPTSDRPASTDTQYF. The CDR3 DNA reads TGTGCCAGCTCACCGACGTCCGACAGGCCGGCTAGCACAGATACGCAGTATTTT.